This is a list of T cell receptor beta chains from one sample in a study of beta chain features in type 1 diabetes. Clones were read by immunoSEQ multiplex PCR, and TCRdb kept only the in-frame ones, dropping some. Of approximately 400,000 clones detected, less than 15% appear once; the ten largest clones hold roughly 0.017%. Material: naive CD4+ T cells from blood. These receptors were taken from a woman aged 18 to 35 in good health. Each CDR3 is given with its conserved first and last residue. Each record gives: V gene, J gene, clone size, D gene, CDR3 DNA, CDR3 protein. A D gene is named only where the DNA matches it firmly. Clone size is not always given. Where it is, it says once, few, many or a class for expanded clones.

v_gene: TRBV18; j_gene: TRBJ2-3; abundance: .; d_gene: TRBD1; CDR3nt: TGTGCCAGCTCACTTGGACAGGGACCAGATACGCAGTATTTT; CDR3aa: CASSLGQGPDTQYF
v_gene: TRBV29-1; j_gene: TRBJ2-5; abundance: .; d_gene: .; CDR3nt: TGCAGCGTTGTCCCCCTGTTGGAGACCCAGTACTTC; CDR3aa: CSVVPLLETQYF
v_gene: TRBV2; j_gene: TRBJ2-1; abundance: .; d_gene: TRBD2; CDR3nt: TGTGCCAGCAGTATGAATAGCGGGAGCCAACCCAATGAGCAGTTCTTC; CDR3aa: CASSMNSGSQPNEQFF
v_gene: TRBV30; j_gene: TRBJ2-5; abundance: .; d_gene: TRBD2; CDR3nt: TGTGCCTGGAGTGTCAAGCCGAGGACTAGCGGGAGAATGGGCCAAGAGACCCAGTACTTC; CDR3aa: CAWSVKPRTSGRMGQETQYF
v_gene: TRBV7-3; j_gene: TRBJ2-4; abundance: .; d_gene: TRBD2; CDR3nt: TGTGCCAGCAGCTCCCAGGGACTAGCATTAGCCAAAAACATTCAGTACTTC; CDR3aa: CASSSQGLALAKNIQYF
v_gene: TRBV7-2; j_gene: TRBJ1-5; abundance: few; d_gene: .; CDR3nt: TGTGCCAGCAGCTCCCGCCAGGGTGGCAATCAGCCCCAGCATTTT; CDR3aa: CASSSRQGGNQPQHF
v_gene: TRBV28; j_gene: TRBJ2-1; abundance: .; d_gene: .; CDR3nt: TGTGCCAGCACCATCAACAATGAGCAGTTCTTC; CDR3aa: CASTINNEQFF
v_gene: TRBV7-2; j_gene: TRBJ2-5; abundance: few; d_gene: .; CDR3nt: TGTGCCAGCAGCTTATCGCCGAGGGAGACCCAGTACTTC; CDR3aa: CASSLSPRETQYF
v_gene: TRBV5-1; j_gene: TRBJ2-1; abundance: .; d_gene: .; CDR3nt: TGCGCCAGCAGCTTGGGACAGGACAATGAGCAGTTCTTC; CDR3aa: CASSLGQDNEQFF
v_gene: TRBV6-5; j_gene: TRBJ2-7; abundance: once; d_gene: TRBD2; CDR3nt: TGTGCCAGCAGCTCGGGGACTAGCGGGAGTCCAGAGCAGTACTTC; CDR3aa: CASSSGTSGSPEQYF
v_gene: TRBV29-1; j_gene: TRBJ1-2; abundance: .; d_gene: .; CDR3nt: TGCAGCACTTGGACAATAAATGGCTACACCTTC; CDR3aa: CSTWTINGYTF